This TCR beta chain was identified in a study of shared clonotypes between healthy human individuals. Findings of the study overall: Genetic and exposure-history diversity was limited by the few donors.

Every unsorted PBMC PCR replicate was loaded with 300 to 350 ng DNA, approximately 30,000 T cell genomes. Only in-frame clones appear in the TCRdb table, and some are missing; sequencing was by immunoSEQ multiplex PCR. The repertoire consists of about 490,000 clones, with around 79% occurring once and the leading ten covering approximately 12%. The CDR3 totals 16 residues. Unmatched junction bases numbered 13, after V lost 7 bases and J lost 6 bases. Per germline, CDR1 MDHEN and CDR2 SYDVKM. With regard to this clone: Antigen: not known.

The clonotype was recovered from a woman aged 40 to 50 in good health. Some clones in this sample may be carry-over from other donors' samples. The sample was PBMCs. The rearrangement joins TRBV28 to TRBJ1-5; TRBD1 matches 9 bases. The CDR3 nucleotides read TGTGCCAGCACCCTAGCGGGGACAGGGTTTGGTCAGCCCCAGCATTTT. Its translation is CASTLAGTGFGQPQHF.